This T cell receptor beta chain was sequenced for a study of vaccination effects on CD4 cells after COVID-19. After expansion with viral peptide pools in the ViraFEST assay, antigen-specific CD4+ T cells were sequenced. An approximately 10-day culture period preceded the isolation of CD4+ T cells. Vaccinated recipients, who were negative for nucleocapsid antibodies, had no history of SARS-CoV-2 infection. The ends were cut back, 5 bases at V and 7 bases at J, with 20 bases in the middle. Germline CDR1 and CDR2: KGHDR and SFDVKD. The CDR3 covers 16 residues. Produced via immunoSEQ multiplex PCR; TCRdb's table is partial and in-frame only. This table has roughly 63,000 clones, 80% appearing once. On this clone: What it recognizes is unknown.

The sample consisted of CD4+ T cells from PBMCs cultured with SARS-CoV-2 spike peptides, taken before COVID-19 vaccination. The sequence was obtained from a human donor who received a COVID-19 vaccine. The chain has TRBV24-1 and TRBJ2-1; D may be TRBD2 (7 bases). CDR3 in amino acids: CATSARIGGAWNEQFF. CDR3 bases: TGTGCCACCAGTGCAAGAATAGGGGGGGCTTGGAATGAGCAGTTCTTC.